The clone carrying this T cell receptor beta chain occurred a few times. The antigen is not known. The data are from a study of T cell responses to AZD1222 COVID-19 vaccine. General observations from the study: Every sample of the repertoires postdated the peak T cell response. Clonal diversity may have been underestimated, and the donors were mostly white British, with more females than males. Only 5 or 6 individuals given AZD1222 were seropositive at baseline. An increase in Spike-specific TCR breadth and depth was observed after two AZD1222 doses.

Profiled with immunoSEQ multiplex PCR; TCRdb holds only in-frame clones, not every one. This table has 110,000 or so clones, around 87% appearing once. This TCR was sampled from an adult who received the AZD1222 COVID-19 vaccine. The sample here was peripheral blood, taken 28 days after the second AZD1222 dose.

The DNA for the CDR3 is TGTGCCAGCAGCACTAACGGGGACACTGAAGCTTTCTTT. Encoded protein: CASSTNGDTEAFF. The chain recombines TRBV9 with TRBJ1-1; D is uncertain. V was cut by 4 bases and J by 3 bases, with 10 bases left in between. Germline CDR1 reads SGDLS; CDR2 reads YYNGEE. This CDR3 contains 13 residues.